The present TCR beta chain was sequenced within a study of cytomegalovirus exposure and HLA in healthy donors. Study details: Prior work identified 120 million or so unique TCR beta sequences in some 180 million T cells. Study-level points and caveats: The authors enumerated around 150 TCR beta chains as linked to cytomegalovirus.

In the case of this clone: Its target is not known.

The PCR had 60 Vbeta and 13 Jbeta primers. The protocol was immunoSEQ multiplex PCR, while the TCRdb copy is restricted to in-frame clones and leaves out a portion. Seen here are roughly 120,000 clones, approximately 82% observed once, and the top ten hold around an eighth. The V gene lost 2 bases and the J gene lost 4 bases, with 11 bases spanning the gap. Germline V CDR1 and CDR2: MNHNY, SVGAGI (reference sequence). The CDR3 runs 14 residues. The receptor was derived from a man aged 30 to 39 in good health and CMV-seropositive. Material: PBMCs. The chain is built from TRBV6-6 and TRBJ1-2, with D unresolved. In DNA, the CDR3 is TGTGCCAGCAGTTACGGGTTACGGAGCTATGGCTACACCTTC. Translating gives CASSYGLRSYGYTF.